This T cell receptor beta chain was identified in a study of PD-L1 blockade in urothelial cancer. Study-wide results and limits: Below-median TCR clonality that was measured in pretreatment blood predicted better survival.

A note on this clone: Its target is not known.

As for time point: peripheral blood 6 weeks after treatment start. Sequencing was performed with immunoSEQ multiplex PCR; in TCRdb, only in-frame clones are kept and a portion is missing. The top ten clones hold 3% to 4.5% of a sample with about 120,000 clones, 85% to 95% of them seen once. V lost 1 base and J lost 5, with 7 bases in between. CDR3 length: 13 amino acids. Germline V gives CDR1 SGDLS, CDR2 YYNGEE. The source material was PBMCs, sampled around atezolizumab (anti-PD-L1) treatment. V and J are TRBV9 and TRBJ1-5, with D uncertain. This sequence was found in a man between 60 and 70 years old with urothelial cancer. DNA for the CDR3: TGTGCCAGCAGCGTAAATTCGGATCAGCCCCAGCATTTT. It yields the protein CASSVNSDQPQHF. Variable domain in full (rest from reference TRBV9 and TRBJ1-5): DSGVTQTPKHLITATGQRVTLRCSPRSGDLSVYWYQQSLDQGLQFLIQYYNGEERAKGNILERFSAQQFPDLHSELNLSSLELGDSALYFCASSVNSDQPQHFGDGTRLSIL.